Detailed here is one TCR beta chain. Its antigen is undetermined. Every isolated RNA sample was fully reverse transcribed, so sequencing captured expressed TCRB transcripts. The method was immunoSEQ multiplex PCR; TCRdb's version includes in-frame clones alone and lacks a portion of them. The sample has more than 350,000 clones; about an eighth are singletons. Looked up from germline, CDR1 is LNHDA and CDR2 is SQIVND (reference sequence). The length of the CDR3 is 14 residues. V shed 11 bases, J shed 1 base, and the junction held 9 bases outside the gene matches. Every sorted population was more than 95% pure. These data are taken from a study of beta chain features in type 1 diabetes. Background on the study: Patients shared similar age, gender and cell yields with healthy donors. Study-wide results and caveats: Relative to healthy donors, patients appeared to have naive, central memory and Treg TCRB repertoires that were more similar.

The sample comprised naive CD4+ T cells from blood. The TCR originated in a woman aged 18 to 35 in good health. The chain uses TRBV19 and TRBJ2-7, with 9 bases that match TRBD1. The CDR3 sequence is CASTLGTGSYEQYF. The CDR3 bases are TGTGCCTCAACTTTGGGGACAGGGTCCTACGAGCAGTACTTC.